This T cell receptor (beta chain) was observed in a study of Ad26.COV2.S vaccination and SARS-CoV-2 variants. Study-wide background: In the COV1001 trial, the donor was in the Ad26.COV2.S arm. Dosing was one shot or two shots 56 days apart. General observations from the study: Spike-specific TCR breadth was greater after Ad26.COV2.S than placebo.

Assay used: immunoSEQ multiplex PCR; TCRdb lists only in-frame clones, some missing. The sample records roughly 680,000 clones, 80% to 90% being singletons. Treatment meaning: 15 to 20 received Ad26.COV2.S at low or high dose, single or two shots; 5 received placebo; per-sample allocation not given. Sample collection was performed on day 63 after the first vaccine or placebo injection. Spike of the Wuhan-strain SARS-CoV-2 was expressed by an Ad26 vector, which formed the vaccine. Of note for this clone: Its antigen is not known.

The TCR sequence derives from a person between 18 and 65 years old who received the Ad26.COV2.S COVID-19 vaccine or a placebo. The sequencing used peripheral blood, collected in a trial of Ad26.COV2.S vaccine versus placebo.

The CDR3 spells CASSVQGDTGELFF. The CDR3 nucleotides read TGTGCCAGCAGCGTTCAGGGGGACACCGGGGAGCTGTTTTTT. The chain recombines TRBV6-4 with TRBJ2-2; 7 bases are a match to TRBD1. The CDR3 is made up of 14 amino acids. CDR1 is MRHNA and CDR2 is SNTAGT in the germline V gene. The V gene end was trimmed by 6 bases and the J gene end by 3 bases; junction bases not matched to a gene: 4.